Listed below are T cell receptor beta chains from one sample, sequenced in a study of monozygotic twins with inflammatory bowel disease. TCRdb re-analyzed the 5' RACE reads; it lists each CDR3 protein once, without DNA. The sample is made up of just over 300,000 distinct CDR3 sequences, and the top ten hold roughly 5.3% of it. The sequencing input was blood. Receptors were obtained from a human donor with ulcerative colitis or Crohn's disease, or a healthy co-twin of an affected twin (not recorded which). CDR3s include the opening cysteine and the closing phenylalanine or tryptophan.

>TRBJ2-7|TRBV18
CASSPGLAGTYEQYF
>TRBJ2-1|TRBV10-1
CASSEVISGGSRRNEQFF
>TRBJ1-2|TRBV28
CASSLRPPGNPNYGYTF
>TRBJ2-3|TRBV28
CASSLASLAGAVDTQYF
>TRBJ2-7|TRBV27
CASRGGMTPTYEQYF
>TRBJ2-5|TRBV30
CAWNRGGRQETQYF
>TRBJ1-1|TRBV7-3
CASSATGQDTEAFF
>TRBJ2-4|TRBV19
CASSIVGAKNIQYF
>TRBJ2-1|TRBV6-2/TRBV6-3
CASRLGGLYFEQFF
>TRBJ2-5|TRBV5-1
CASLTGTSGRVRETQYF
>TRBJ2-3|TRBV25-1
CASRTGGDTQYF
>TRBJ2-5|TRBV6-1
CATTMGFQETQYF
>TRBJ2-7|TRBV5-6
CASSLAANYEQYF
>TRBJ1-6|TRBV7-3
CASSLYNSPLHF
>TRBJ2-7|TRBV7-2
CASSLNRNEQYF
>TRBJ2-1|TRBV4-3
CASSQEATYRHEQFF
>TRBJ1-4|TRBV20-1
CSALRDGVSRNEKLFF
>TRBJ2-1|TRBV9
CASSVGDGQGAHNEQFF
>TRBJ2-1|TRBV27
CASRVTSGGADEQFF
>TRBJ1-3|TRBV29-1
CSANTGWGNTIYF
>TRBJ2-3|TRBV11-2
CASSWTSGGGTDTQYF
>TRBJ2-6|TRBV12-3/TRBV12-4
CASRFTSGSSGANVLTF
>TRBJ2-1|TRBV14
CASSQRLSGQGTNEQFF
>TRBJ2-7|TRBV6-1
CASRPRRRGSILPLYEQYF
>TRBJ2-5|TRBV27
CASKWHFQETQYF
>TRBJ2-1|TRBV18
CASSWPVGTGREQFF
>TRBJ1-5|TRBV18
CASSPLDAGQPQHF
>TRBJ1-1|TRBV20-1
CSARAGWETEAFF